The table lists the clone carrying this T cell receptor beta chain with a few counts. Its antigen is still unknown. This CDR3 region has 14 residues. V lost 2 bases to trimming and J lost 7 bases; unmatched junction nucleotides: 5. Germline V gives CDR1 SGHRS, CDR2 YFSETQ. The data belong to a study of T-cell reconstitution after alpha-beta-depleted transplantation in children. The TCRbeta library incorporated unique molecular identifiers. TCRdb independently ran MiXCR on the PCR reads; one entry per CDR3 protein. Among hundreds of thousands of distinct CDR3 sequences, about 7.3% were seen once, and the ten largest hold over 7.5%. The study's findings and limits: Recipient T cells and thymic progenitors that survived gave rise to the high TCRbeta diversity observed at day 60 in some patients. Diversity and T-cell counts at one year after transplant derived mostly from new T cells. At around two months after transplant, the alpha-beta T cells were reportedly derived from several hundred expanded clones that came from non-depleted graft cells.

The gene calls are TRBV5-1 and TRBJ2-2, with TRBD2 identical over 7 bases. The input for sequencing was peripheral blood, taken 360 days after TCRalphabeta/CD19-depleted stem cell transplant. The clonotype originates from a female patient aged 2-9 years who had a stem cell transplant for Fanconi anemia, so the T cells may come from the graft donor. The CDR3 sequence is CASSFRGVVGELFF. CDR3 nucleotides: TGCGCCAGCAGCTTTCGGGGGGTCGTCGGGGAGCTGTTTTTT.